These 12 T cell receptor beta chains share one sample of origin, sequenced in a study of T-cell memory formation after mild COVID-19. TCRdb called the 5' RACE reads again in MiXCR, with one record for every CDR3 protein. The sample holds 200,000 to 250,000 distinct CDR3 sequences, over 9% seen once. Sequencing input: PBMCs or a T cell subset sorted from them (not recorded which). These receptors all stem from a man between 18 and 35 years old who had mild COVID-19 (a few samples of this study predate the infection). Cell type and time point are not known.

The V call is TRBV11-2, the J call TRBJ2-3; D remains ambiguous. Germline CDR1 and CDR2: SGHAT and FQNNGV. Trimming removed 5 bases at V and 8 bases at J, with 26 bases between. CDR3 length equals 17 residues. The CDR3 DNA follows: TGTGCCAGCAGCGCCCTCCTTGTGGCTAACCTCGGAGTTACGCAGTATTTT. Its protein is CASSALLVANLGVTQYF.

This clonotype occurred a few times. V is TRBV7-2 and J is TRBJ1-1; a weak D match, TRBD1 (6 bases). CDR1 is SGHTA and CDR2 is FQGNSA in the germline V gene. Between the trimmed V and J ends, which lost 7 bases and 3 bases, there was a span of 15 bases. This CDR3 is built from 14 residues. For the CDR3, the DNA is TGTGCCAGCATCAGACAGGCAATCGACACTGAAGCTTTCTTT. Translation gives CASIRQAIDTEAFF.

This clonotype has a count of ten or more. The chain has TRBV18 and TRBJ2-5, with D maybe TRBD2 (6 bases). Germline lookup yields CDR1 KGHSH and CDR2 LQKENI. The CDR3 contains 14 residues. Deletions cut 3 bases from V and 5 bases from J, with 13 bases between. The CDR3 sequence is CASSPRGLEETQYF. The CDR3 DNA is TGTGCCAGCTCACCGCGGGGTCTGGAGGAGACCCAGTACTTC.

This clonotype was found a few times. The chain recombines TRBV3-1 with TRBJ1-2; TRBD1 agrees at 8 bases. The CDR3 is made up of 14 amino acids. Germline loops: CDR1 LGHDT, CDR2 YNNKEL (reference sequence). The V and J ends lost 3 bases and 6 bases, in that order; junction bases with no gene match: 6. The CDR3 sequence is CASSHRTGINGYTF. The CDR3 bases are TGTGCCAGCAGCCACCGGACAGGGATCAATGGCTACACCTTC.

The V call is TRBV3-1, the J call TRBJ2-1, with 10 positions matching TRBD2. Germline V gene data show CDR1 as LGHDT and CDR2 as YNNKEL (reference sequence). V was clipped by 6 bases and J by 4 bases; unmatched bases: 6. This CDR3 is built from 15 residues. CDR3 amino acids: CASRLAGDSYNEQFF. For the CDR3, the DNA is TGTGCCAGCAGGCTAGCGGGGGATAGTTACAATGAGCAGTTCTTC.

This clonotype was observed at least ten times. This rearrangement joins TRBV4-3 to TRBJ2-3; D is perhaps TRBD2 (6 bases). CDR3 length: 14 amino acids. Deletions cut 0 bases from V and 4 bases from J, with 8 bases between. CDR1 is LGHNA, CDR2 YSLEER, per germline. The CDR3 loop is CASSQEWGADTQYF. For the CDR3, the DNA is TGCGCCAGCAGCCAAGAATGGGGGGCAGATACGCAGTATTTT.

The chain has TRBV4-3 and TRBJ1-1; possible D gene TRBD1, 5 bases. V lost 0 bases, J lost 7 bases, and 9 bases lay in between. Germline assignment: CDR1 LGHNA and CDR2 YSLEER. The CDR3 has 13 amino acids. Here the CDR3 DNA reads TGCGCCAGCAGCCAAGATTGGGGGGTTGAAGCTTTCTTT. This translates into CASSQDWGVEAFF.

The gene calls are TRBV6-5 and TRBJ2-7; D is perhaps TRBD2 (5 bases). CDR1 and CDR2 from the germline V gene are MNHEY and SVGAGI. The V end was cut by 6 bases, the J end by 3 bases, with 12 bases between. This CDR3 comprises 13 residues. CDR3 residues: CASRPGIFYEQYV. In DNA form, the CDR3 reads TGTGCCAGCAGACCCGGGATTTTCTACGAGCAGTACGTC.

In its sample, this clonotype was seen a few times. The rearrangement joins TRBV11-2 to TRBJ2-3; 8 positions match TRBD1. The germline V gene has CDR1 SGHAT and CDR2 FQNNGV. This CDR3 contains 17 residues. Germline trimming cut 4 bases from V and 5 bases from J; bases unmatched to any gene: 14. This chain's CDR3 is CASSSRVGQGFKDTQYF. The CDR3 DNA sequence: TGTGCCAGCAGCTCCCGGGTCGGACAGGGATTCAAAGATACGCAGTATTTT.

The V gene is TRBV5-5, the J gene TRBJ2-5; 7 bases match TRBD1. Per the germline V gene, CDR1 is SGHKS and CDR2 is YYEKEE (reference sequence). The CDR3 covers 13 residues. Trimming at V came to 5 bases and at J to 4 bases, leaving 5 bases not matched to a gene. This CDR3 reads CASRSTGIETQYF. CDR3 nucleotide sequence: TGTGCCAGCAGGTCGACAGGGATAGAGACCCAGTACTTC.

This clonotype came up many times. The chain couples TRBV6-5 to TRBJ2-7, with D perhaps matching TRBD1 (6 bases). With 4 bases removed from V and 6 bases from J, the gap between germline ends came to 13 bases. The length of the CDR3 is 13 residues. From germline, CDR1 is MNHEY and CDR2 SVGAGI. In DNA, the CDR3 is TGTGCCAGCAGTTCCTTACAGGGCGCCGAGCAGTACTTC. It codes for CASSSLQGAEQYF.

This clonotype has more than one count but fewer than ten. The CDR3, as DNA: TGTGCCAGCCACAGCCGAGGGGGGGAGACCCAGTACTTC. It is translated as CASHSRGGETQYF. This chain connects TRBV7-9 to TRBJ2-5; D is tentatively TRBD1 or TRBD2 (6 bases each). V was shortened by 8 bases and J by 5 bases, with 15 bases between the two germline ends. Looked up from germline, CDR1 is SEHNR and CDR2 is FQNEAQ (reference sequence). The CDR3 is 13 amino acids. The full variable domain, rest sourced from reference TRBV7-9 and TRBJ2-5, is DTGVSQNPRHKITKRGQNVTFRCDPISEHNRLYWYRQTLGQGPEFLTYFQNEAQLEKSRLLSDRFSAERPKGSFSTLEIQRTEQGDSAMYLCASHSRGGETQYFGPGTRLLVL.